This T cell receptor (beta chain) derives from a study of Ad26.COV2.S vaccination and SARS-CoV-2 variants. Study-wide findings and caveats: Compared with placebo recipients, vaccine recipients had higher spike-specific TCR breadth.

A remark on this clone: Its antigen is not known.

V gave up 6 bases and J gave up 6 bases, with 14 bases separating them. The CDR3 runs 14 residues. CDR1 is LNHDA and CDR2 is SQIVND in the germline V gene (reference sequence). TCRdb's copy holds only in-frame clones and misses some; the assay was immunoSEQ multiplex PCR. Of approximately 420,000 clones listed, approximately 87% are singletons. Documented treatment: 15 to 20 received Ad26.COV2.S at low or high dose, single or two shots; about five received placebo; per-sample allocation not given. On day 63 after the first injection, vaccine and placebo recipients gave samples. This TCR derives from a person between 18 and 65 years old who received the Ad26.COV2.S COVID-19 vaccine or a placebo. The starting material was peripheral blood, obtained in a trial of Ad26.COV2.S vaccine versus placebo. The chain is built from TRBV19 and TRBJ1-4; TRBD1 might be the D (5 bases). For the CDR3, the DNA is TGTGCCAGTAGGGGTCAGGGACCCCATGAAAAACTGTTTTTT. Its protein product is CASRGQGPHEKLFF.